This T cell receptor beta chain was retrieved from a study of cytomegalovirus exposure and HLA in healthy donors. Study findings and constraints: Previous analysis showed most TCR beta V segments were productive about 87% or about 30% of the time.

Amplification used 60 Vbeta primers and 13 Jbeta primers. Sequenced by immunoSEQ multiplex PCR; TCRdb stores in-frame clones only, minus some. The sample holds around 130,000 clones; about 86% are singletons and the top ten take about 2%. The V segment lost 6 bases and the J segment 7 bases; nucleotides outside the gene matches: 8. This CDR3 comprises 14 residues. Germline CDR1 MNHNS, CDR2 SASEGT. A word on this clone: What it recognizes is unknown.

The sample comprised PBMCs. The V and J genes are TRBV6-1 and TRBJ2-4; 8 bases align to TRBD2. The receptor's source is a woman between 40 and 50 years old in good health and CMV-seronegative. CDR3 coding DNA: TGTGCCAGCAGAGGTACTAGCGGCGGGAACATTCAGTACTTC. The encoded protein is CASRGTSGGNIQYF.